One and the same sample provided the 5 T cell receptor beta chains below, sequenced in a study of shared clonotypes between healthy human individuals. Profiled with immunoSEQ multiplex PCR; TCRdb holds only in-frame clones, not every one. The table lists over a million clones, roughly 95% of them singletons, with roughly 1.1% in the top ten. Sample: naive CD4+ T cells sorted from blood. Subset meaning: CD45RA+ positively selected. Receptors originate from a young man in good health.

The chain carries TRBV10-3 and TRBJ1-4; D perhaps matches TRBD1 (5 bases). Germline V gives CDR1 ENHRY, CDR2 SYGVKD. Deletions cut 6 bases from V and 8 bases from J, with 16 bases between. CDR3 length: 14 residues. This CDR3 is CAIRRAPRDEKLFF. The CDR3 DNA is TGTGCCATCAGGCGGGCCCCGAGGGACGAAAAACTGTTTTTT.

This clone is a singleton in its sample. V usage is TRBV5-1 and J usage is TRBJ2-1; 7 bases fit TRBD2. Per the germline V gene, CDR1 is SGHRS and CDR2 is YFSETQ. The CDR3 loop spans 18 amino acids. Trimming removed 3 bases from V and 7 bases from J; junction bases left unmatched: 19. CDR3 coding DNA: TGCGCCAGCAGCTCCTCGGGGGGAGGGCTAGGAACTTCAAATGAGCAGTTCTTC. Translated: CASSSSGGGLGTSNEQFF.

The rearrangement joins TRBV6-5 to TRBJ2-1; perhaps TRBD2 as D (6 bases). There are 14 residues in the CDR3. Germline V gene data show CDR1 as MNHEY and CDR2 as SVGAGI. V shed 7 bases and J shed 9 bases, with 19 bases lying between them. The CDR3 DNA reads as TGTGCCAGCAAAAAGGGCGGGGAATTTGGTGAGCAGTTCTTC. This encodes CASKKGGEFGEQFF.

As for this clone: The same CDR3 also results from other DNA sequences found in this sample. The DNA of the CDR3 is TGTGCCAGCAGCGCCACAGGGGACTCCTACGAGCAGTACTTC. Translation gives CASSATGDSYEQYF. The gene calls are TRBV9 and TRBJ2-7, with TRBD1 matching 7 bases. The CDR3 spans 14 residues. The junction had 3 bases not matched to a gene; V was cut back by 3 bases and J by 0 bases. The germline CDR1 and CDR2 sequences are SGDLS and YYNGEE.

This chain connects TRBV5-1 to TRBJ2-1; TRBD2 aligns across 8 bases. CDR3 length: 14 amino acids. Unmatched junction bases numbered 3, after V lost 4 bases and J lost 3 bases. Germline-derived CDR1 and CDR2 are SGHRS and YFSETQ. CDR3 sequence: CASSIGTSYNEQFF. The CDR3 nucleotides read TGCGCCAGCAGCATCGGGACTAGCTACAATGAGCAGTTCTTC.